The 20 T cell receptor beta chains below were found in one sample sequenced in a study of cytomegalovirus exposure and HLA in healthy donors. Primers included in the PCR were 60 Vbeta and 13 Jbeta primers. Method: immunoSEQ multiplex PCR; TCRdb's copy keeps in-frame clones and lacks some. The sample includes 150,000 to 200,000 clones, around 81% of them seen just once. The sequenced sample consisted of PBMCs. These receptors all come from a woman aged 18-29 years in good health and CMV-seropositive.

The J gene is TRBJ2-7, the V gene TRBV7-3, with D possibly matching TRBD1 (5 bases). Germline values: CDR1 SGHTA, CDR2 FQGTGA. Trimming shortened V by 2 bases and J by 4 bases, and 9 bases separated the two germline ends. This CDR3 contains 13 residues. Here the CDR3 DNA reads TGTGCCAGCAGCTTAGGGGCAGGATACGAGCAGTACTTC. Translation: CASSLGAGYEQYF.

This clone showed up just once. The chain recombines TRBV9 with TRBJ1-6; D possibly corresponds to TRBD1 (6 bases). Deletions cut 3 bases from V and 7 bases from J, with 14 bases between. Germline V CDR1 and CDR2: SGDLS, YYNGEE. This CDR3 contains 15 residues. CDR3 sequence reads: CASSDGQSTNSPLHF. In nucleotides, the CDR3 is TGTGCCAGCAGCGACGGACAGTCGACGAATTCACCCCTCCACTTT.

This chain uses TRBV5-4 with TRBJ1-2, with D unresolved. Trimming left V 4 bases short and J 7 bases short, with 23 bases between. The CDR3 has 16 residues. In germline, CDR1 is SGHNT, CDR2 YYREEE (reference sequence). The CDR3 DNA reads TGTGCCAGCAGCCCCGAGTCTGGAGGACCGGCATCTGGCTACACCTTC. This codes for CASSPESGGPASGYTF.

The chain uses TRBV14 and TRBJ2-3; 8 positions match TRBD2. This CDR3 is built from 15 residues. Germline CDR1 reads SGHDN; CDR2 reads FVKESK. The ends lost 4 bases at V and 6 bases at J; junction bases unmatched: 9. CDR3 in DNA: TGTGCCAGCAGCCCTCCCATCCCGGGGGGGGATACGCAGTATTTT. Its protein is CASSPPIPGGDTQYF.

The V gene is TRBV27, the J gene TRBJ1-1, with D uncertain. Per the germline V gene, CDR1 is MNHEY and CDR2 is SMNVEV (reference sequence). Trimming stripped 2 bases from V and 1 base from J, with 8 bases between. CDR3 size: 14 residues. The CDR3 DNA is TGTGCCAGCAGTTTAGCGGCGGGGAACACTGAAGCTTTCTTT. It codes for CASSLAAGNTEAFF.

The V call is TRBV5-6, the J call TRBJ1-1; D is ambiguous. The germline V gene encodes CDR1 SGHDT and CDR2 YYEEEE. The CDR3 spans 17 residues. The germline V and J ends were trimmed by 4 bases and 0 bases, with 19 bases remaining between them. CDR3 sequence reads: CASSLNGLVGMNTEAFF. In DNA, the CDR3 is TGTGCCAGCAGCCTAAATGGTTTGGTGGGCATGAACACTGAAGCTTTCTTT.

The chain employs TRBV6-5 and TRBJ2-1; D might be TRBD2 (5 bases). The CDR3 length is 15 residues. Germline values: CDR1 MNHEY, CDR2 SVGAGI. Trimming shortened V by 6 bases and J by 9 bases, and 21 bases separated the two germline ends. The CDR3 here is CASSTDDGGGIEQFF. CDR3 in DNA: TGTGCCAGCAGCACGGACGATGGAGGTGGGATTGAGCAGTTCTTC.

The chain carries TRBV5-8 and TRBJ2-3; D is uncertain. V shed 4 bases and J shed 4 bases, with 10 bases lying between them. The CDR3 has 13 amino acids. The germline gives CDR1 SGHTS, CDR2 YDEGEE. CDR3 sequence: CASSPHTADTQYF. For the CDR3, the DNA is TGTGCCAGCAGCCCTCATACGGCAGATACGCAGTATTTT.

This chain connects TRBV7-2 to TRBJ2-1; D is possibly TRBD2 (6 bases). With 1 base removed from V and 0 bases from J, the gap between germline ends came to 10 bases. The CDR3 is 16 amino acids. Germline loops: CDR1 SGHTA, CDR2 FQGNSA. The CDR3 bases are TGTGCCAGCAGCTTAGAGGGGAGGAGCTCCTACAATGAGCAGTTCTTC. It specifies CASSLEGRSSYNEQFF.

The chain carries TRBV2 and TRBJ2-1, with D possibly TRBD1 on 6 matching bases. The ends were cut back, 2 bases at V and 7 bases at J, with 9 bases in the middle. Germline V lookup: CDR1 SNHLY, CDR2 FYNNEI. The CDR3 loop spans 13 amino acids. The CDR3 region is CASSEHRANEQFF. The CDR3 bases are TGTGCCAGCAGTGAACACAGGGCAAATGAGCAGTTCTTC.

The chain employs TRBV6-5 and TRBJ1-6, with a weak D call TRBD1 (5 bases). V gave up 11 bases and J gave up 5 bases, with 16 bases separating them. The CDR3 loop spans 14 amino acids. Germline lookup yields CDR1 MNHEY and CDR2 SVGAGI. CDR3 bases: TGTGCCGGAGGGAGCAGGGTCGATAATTCACCCCTCCACTTT. It codes for CAGGSRVDNSPLHF.

CDR3 bases: TGCGCCAGCAGCCAAGATCCGCGGGGACAGGGGGGCTATGGCTACACCTTC. It encodes CASSQDPRGQGGYGYTF. V usage is TRBV4-1 and J usage is TRBJ1-2; 11 bases are shared with TRBD1. The CDR3 is 17 residues long. Trimming cost V 0 bases and J 4 bases; bases outside gene matches: 7. Germline-derived CDR1 and CDR2 are MGHRA and YSYEKL.

The rearrangement links TRBV30 to TRBJ2-7; D remains ambiguous. Trimming shortened V by 2 bases and J by 4 bases, and 6 bases separated the two germline ends. There are 11 residues in the CDR3. Per the germline V gene, CDR1 is GTSNPN and CDR2 is SVGIG (reference sequence). The CDR3 sequence: CAWSSGYEQYF. For the CDR3, the DNA is TGTGCCTGGAGTTCGGGTTACGAGCAGTACTTC.

The V gene is TRBV27, the J gene TRBJ1-2; D might be TRBD1 (5 bases). The CDR3 loop spans 14 amino acids. V dropped 5 bases and J dropped 4 bases, with 14 bases sitting between them. Germline lookup yields CDR1 MNHEY and CDR2 SMNVEV (reference sequence). Here the CDR3 DNA reads TGTGCCAGCAGTCTTCAGGGAAGGAGCTATGGCTACACCTTC. It translates to CASSLQGRSYGYTF.

The chain recombines TRBV14 with TRBJ1-6; D is perhaps TRBD1 (5 bases). This CDR3 comprises 15 residues. Germline loops: CDR1 SGHDN, CDR2 FVKESK. V shed 1 base and J shed 4 bases, with 8 bases lying between them. CDR3 sequence: CASSQGQGYNSPLHF. The CDR3 DNA follows: TGTGCCAGCAGCCAAGGGCAGGGATATAATTCACCCCTCCACTTT.

The chain couples TRBV6-1 to TRBJ1-6, with 7 bases that match TRBD1. The germline CDR1 and CDR2 sequences are MNHNS and SASEGT. The CDR3 contains 14 residues. The V gene end was trimmed by 7 bases and the J gene end by 7 bases; junction bases not matched to a gene: 7. The CDR3 DNA reads as TGTGCCAGCACGAGGACAGGAGGGAATTCACCCCTCCACTTT. Translating it yields CASTRTGGNSPLHF.

The rearrangement uses TRBV18 and TRBJ2-5; no reliable D call. Trimming removed 2 bases from V and 5 bases from J, with 6 bases in between. In germline, CDR1 is KGHSH, CDR2 LQKENI. CDR3 length: 12 amino acids. The CDR3 nucleotides read TGTGCCAGCTCACCAAACGGTGAGACCCAGTACTTC. Amino acid sequence: CASSPNGETQYF.

The chain is built from TRBV27 and TRBJ2-1; 11 nucleotides agree with TRBD2. The CDR3 extends over 17 amino acids. The V segment lost 4 bases and the J segment 8 bases; nucleotides outside the gene matches: 13. Germline CDR1 is MNHEY and CDR2 is SMNVEV (reference sequence). The CDR3 DNA is TGTGCCAGCAGTTCGCGAAACCTAGCGGGGGGCCCCCATGAGCAGTTCTTC. Translation gives CASSSRNLAGGPHEQFF.

The chain links TRBV5-1 to TRBJ1-4, with TRBD1 as a possible D gene (5 bases). Germline CDR1 SGHRS, CDR2 YFSETQ. Trimming took 2 bases from V and 0 from J, leaving 11 bases between them. This CDR3 has 16 residues. The CDR3 DNA follows: TGCGCCAGCAGCTTTGGGGCATTCACAACTAATGAAAAACTGTTTTTT. Its translation: CASSFGAFTTNEKLFF. Looking up the rest from reference TRBV5-1 and TRBJ1-4 gives the full variable domain: KAGVTQTPRYLIKTRGQQVTLSCSPISGHRSVSWYQQTPGQGLQFLFEYFSETQRNKGNFPGRFSGRQFSNSRSEMNVSTLELGDSALYLCASSFGAFTTNEKLFFGSGTQLSVL.

This chain joins TRBV29-1 and TRBJ1-1; D remains ambiguous. The CDR3 runs to 13 residues. V lost 7 bases to trimming and J lost 0 bases, with 12 bases between them. Germline V CDR1 and CDR2: SQVTM, ANQGSEA. The DNA of the CDR3 is TGCAGCGCTACTGGCGGGATGAACACTGAAGCTTTCTTT. Amino acids: CSATGGMNTEAFF. The entire variable domain, with the rest obtained from reference TRBV29-1 and TRBJ1-1, is as follows: SAVISQKPSRDICQRGTSLTIQCQVDSQVTMMFWYRQQPGQSLTLIATANQGSEATYESGFVIDKFPISRPNLTFSTLTVSNMSPEDSSIYLCSATGGMNTEAFFGQGTRLTVV.